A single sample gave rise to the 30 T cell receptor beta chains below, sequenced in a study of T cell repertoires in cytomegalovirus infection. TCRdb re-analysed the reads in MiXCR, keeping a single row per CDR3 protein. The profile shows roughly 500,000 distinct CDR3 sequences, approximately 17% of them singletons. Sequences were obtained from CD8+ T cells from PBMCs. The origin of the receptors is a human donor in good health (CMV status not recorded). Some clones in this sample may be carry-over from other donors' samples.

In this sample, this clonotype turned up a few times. CDR3 nucleotides: TGCGCCAGCAGCCCACTAGGGCAGGGCCACACTGAAGCTTTCTTT. Amino acid sequence: CASSPLGQGHTEAFF. The rearrangement joins TRBV5-1 to TRBJ1-1, with D possibly being TRBD1 (5 bases). The CDR3 contains 15 residues. Trimming removed 4 bases at V and 3 bases at J, with 16 bases between. The germline CDR1 and CDR2 sequences are SGHRS and YFSETQ. The full variable domain, with the rest looked up from reference TRBV5-1 and TRBJ1-1, is KAGVTQTPRYLIKTRGQQVTLSCSPISGHRSVSWYQQTPGQGLQFLFEYFSETQRNKGNFPGRFSGRQFSNSRSEMNVSTLELGDSALYLCASSPLGQGHTEAFFGQGTRLTVV.

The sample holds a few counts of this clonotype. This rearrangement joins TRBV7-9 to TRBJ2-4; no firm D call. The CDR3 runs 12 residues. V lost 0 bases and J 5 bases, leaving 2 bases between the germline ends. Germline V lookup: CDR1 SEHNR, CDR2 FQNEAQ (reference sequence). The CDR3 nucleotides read TGTGCCAGCAGCTTAGCGGAAAACATTCAGTACTTC. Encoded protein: CASSLAENIQYF. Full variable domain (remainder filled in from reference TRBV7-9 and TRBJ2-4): DTGVSQNPRHKITKRGQNVTFRCDPISEHNRLYWYRQTLGQGPEFLTYFQNEAQLEKSRLLSDRFSAERPKGSFSTLEIQRTEQGDSAMYLCASSLAENIQYFGAGTRLSVL.

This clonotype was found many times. The CDR3 protein is CASRMNGASTDTQYF. In DNA, the CDR3 is TGTGCCAGCAGGATGAACGGGGCTAGCACAGATACGCAGTATTTT. This rearrangement joins TRBV7-9 to TRBJ2-3; D is possibly TRBD1 or TRBD2 (5 bases each). This CDR3 is built from 15 residues. Deletions cut 6 bases from V and 0 bases from J, with 13 bases between. Germline assignment: CDR1 SEHNR and CDR2 FQNEAQ (reference sequence).

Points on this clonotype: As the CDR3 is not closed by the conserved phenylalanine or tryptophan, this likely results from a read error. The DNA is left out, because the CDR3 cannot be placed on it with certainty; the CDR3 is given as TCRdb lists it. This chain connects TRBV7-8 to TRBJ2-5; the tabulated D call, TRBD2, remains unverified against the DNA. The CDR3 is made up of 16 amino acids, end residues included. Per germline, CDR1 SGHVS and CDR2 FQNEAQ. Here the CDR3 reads CASSPKLAGIRETQDY.

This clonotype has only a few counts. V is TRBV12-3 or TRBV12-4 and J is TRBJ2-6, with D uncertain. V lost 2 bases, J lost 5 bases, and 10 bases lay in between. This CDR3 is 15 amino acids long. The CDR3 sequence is CASSLLLLRANVLTF. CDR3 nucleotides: TGTGCCAGCAGTTTATTGTTGCTAAGGGCCAACGTCCTGACTTTC.

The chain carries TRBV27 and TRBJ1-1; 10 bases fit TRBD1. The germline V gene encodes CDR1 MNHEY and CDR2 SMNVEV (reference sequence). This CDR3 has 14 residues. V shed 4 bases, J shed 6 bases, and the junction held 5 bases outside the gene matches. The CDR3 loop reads CASSSDRGLSEAFF. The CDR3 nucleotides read TGTGCCAGCAGTTCTGACAGGGGGCTGTCTGAAGCTTTCTTT.

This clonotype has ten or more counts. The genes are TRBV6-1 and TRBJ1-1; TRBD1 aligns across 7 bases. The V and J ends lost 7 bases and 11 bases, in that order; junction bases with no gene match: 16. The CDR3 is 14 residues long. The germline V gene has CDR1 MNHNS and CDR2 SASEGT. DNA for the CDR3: TGTGCCAGCACCGCAGGGGGGTATCGGTCCGGGGCTTTCTTT. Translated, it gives CASTAGGYRSGAFF.

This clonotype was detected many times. CDR3 protein: CASSFTGNSYEQYF. CDR3 bases: TGTGCCAGCAGCTTCACAGGCAATTCCTACGAGCAGTACTTC. This sequence joins TRBV7-9 and TRBJ2-7; a possible D gene is TRBD1 (5 bases). Germline V gene sequence: CDR1 SEHNR, CDR2 FQNEAQ (reference sequence). This CDR3 contains 14 residues. The V end was cut by 3 bases, the J end by 1 base, with 10 bases between. Full variable domain (remainder filled in from reference TRBV7-9 and TRBJ2-7): DTGVSQNPRHKITKRGQNVTFRCDPISEHNRLYWYRQTLGQGPEFLTYFQNEAQLEKSRLLSDRFSAERPKGSFSTLEIQRTEQGDSAMYLCASSFTGNSYEQYFGPGTRLTVT.

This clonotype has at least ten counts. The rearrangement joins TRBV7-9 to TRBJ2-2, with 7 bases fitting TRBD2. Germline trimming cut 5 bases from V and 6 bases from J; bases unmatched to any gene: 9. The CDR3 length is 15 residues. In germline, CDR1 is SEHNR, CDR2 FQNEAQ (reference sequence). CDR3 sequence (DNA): TGTGCCAGCAGCGTATGGCGGGAGACCGCCGGGGAGCTGTTTTTT. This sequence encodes CASSVWRETAGELFF.

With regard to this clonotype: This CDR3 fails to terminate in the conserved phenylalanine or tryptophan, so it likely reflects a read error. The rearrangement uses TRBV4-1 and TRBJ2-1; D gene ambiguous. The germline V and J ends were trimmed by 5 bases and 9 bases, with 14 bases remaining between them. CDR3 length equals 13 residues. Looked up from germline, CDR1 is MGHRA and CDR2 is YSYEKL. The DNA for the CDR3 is TGCGCCAGCAGCTACGGGTCGTCGGGTGAGCAGTTCTTA. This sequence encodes CASSYGSSGEQFL.

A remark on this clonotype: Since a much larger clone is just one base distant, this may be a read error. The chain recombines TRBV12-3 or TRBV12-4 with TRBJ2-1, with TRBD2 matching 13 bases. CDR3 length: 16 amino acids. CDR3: CDSSAGLAGAHNEQFF. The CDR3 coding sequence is TGTGACAGCAGTGCCGGACTAGCGGGAGCGCACAATGAGCAGTTCTTC.

DNA of the CDR3: TGTGCCAGCAGAGTCAAGGGTTTTGCTAACTATGGCTACACCTTC. It translates to CASRVKGFANYGYTF. The rearrangement links TRBV28 to TRBJ1-2; D is uncertain. The CDR3 has 15 amino acids. CDR1 and CDR2 from the germline V gene are MDHEN and SYDVKM. V was clipped by 6 bases and J by 0 bases, with 14 bases between them.

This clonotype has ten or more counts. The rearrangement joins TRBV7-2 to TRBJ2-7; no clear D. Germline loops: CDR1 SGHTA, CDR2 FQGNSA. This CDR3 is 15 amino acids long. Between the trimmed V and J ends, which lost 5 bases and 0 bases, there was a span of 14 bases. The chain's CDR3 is CASSLLAQPSYEQYF. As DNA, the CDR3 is TGTGCCAGCAGCCTCCTTGCACAGCCCTCCTACGAGCAGTACTTC. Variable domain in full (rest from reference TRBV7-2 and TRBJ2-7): GAGVSQSPSNKVTEKGKDVELRCDPISGHTALYWYRQSLGQGLEFLIYFQGNSAPDKSGLPSDRFSAERTGGSVSTLTIQRTQQEDSAVYLCASSLLAQPSYEQYFGPGTRLTVT.

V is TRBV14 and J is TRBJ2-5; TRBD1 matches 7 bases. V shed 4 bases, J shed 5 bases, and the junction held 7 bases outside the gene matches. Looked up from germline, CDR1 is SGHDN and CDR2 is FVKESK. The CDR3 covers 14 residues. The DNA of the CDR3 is TGTGCCAGCAGCCGAGAAATGACAGGGGAGACCCAGTACTTC. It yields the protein CASSREMTGETQYF.

As DNA, the CDR3 is TGTGCCAGCAGCACGAGGACAGGGCCGGATGAAAAACTGTTTTTT. Translated: CASSTRTGPDEKLFF. V is TRBV3-1 and J is TRBJ1-4; 8 bases line up with TRBD1. This CDR3 is 15 amino acids long. The V gene end was trimmed by 5 bases and the J gene end by 6 bases; junction bases not matched to a gene: 8. CDR1 is LGHDT, CDR2 YNNKEL, per germline (reference sequence).

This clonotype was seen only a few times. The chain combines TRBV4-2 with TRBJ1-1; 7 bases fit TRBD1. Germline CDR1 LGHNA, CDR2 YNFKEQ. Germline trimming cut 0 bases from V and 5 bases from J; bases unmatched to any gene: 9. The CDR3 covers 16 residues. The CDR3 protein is CASSQESEGAGTEAFF. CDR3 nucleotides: TGTGCCAGCAGCCAAGAGTCGGAGGGGGCGGGGACTGAAGCTTTCTTT.

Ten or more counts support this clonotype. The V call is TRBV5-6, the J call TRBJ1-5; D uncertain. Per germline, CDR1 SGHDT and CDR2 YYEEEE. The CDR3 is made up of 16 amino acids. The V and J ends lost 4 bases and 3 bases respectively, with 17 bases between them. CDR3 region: CASSQTGGQLNQPQHF. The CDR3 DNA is TGTGCCAGCAGCCAGACCGGCGGCCAACTCAATCAGCCCCAGCATTTT.

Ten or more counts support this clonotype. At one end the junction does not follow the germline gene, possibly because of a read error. CDR3 amino acids: CASSLAAQGIDTQYF. The CDR3 coding sequence is TGTGCTAGCAGCTTAGCGGCCCAGGGGATAGATACGCAGTATTTT. This chain joins TRBV7-7 and TRBJ2-3; D might be TRBD1 or TRBD2, each matching 6 bases. The CDR3 totals 15 residues. The germline V gene has CDR1 SSHAT and CDR2 FNYEAQ (reference sequence).

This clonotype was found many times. CDR3 residues: CASSLEGFKGLAGRETQYF. The CDR3 DNA follows: TGTGCCAGCAGCTTAGAAGGGTTCAAGGGACTAGCGGGACGGGAGACCCAGTACTTC. The J gene is TRBJ2-5, the V gene TRBV11-2, with TRBD2 identical over 13 bases. V trimming: 0 bases; J trimming: 5 bases; junction bases outside the gene matches: 12. This CDR3 spans 19 amino acids. Looked up from germline, CDR1 is SGHAT and CDR2 is FQNNGV.

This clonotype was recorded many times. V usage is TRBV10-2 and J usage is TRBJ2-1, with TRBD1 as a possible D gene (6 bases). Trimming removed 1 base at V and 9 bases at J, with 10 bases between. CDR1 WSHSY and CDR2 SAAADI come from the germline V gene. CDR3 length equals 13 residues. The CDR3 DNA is TGCGCCAGCAGTGAGTTCCAGGGGCGTGAGCAGTTCTTC. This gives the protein CASSEFQGREQFF.

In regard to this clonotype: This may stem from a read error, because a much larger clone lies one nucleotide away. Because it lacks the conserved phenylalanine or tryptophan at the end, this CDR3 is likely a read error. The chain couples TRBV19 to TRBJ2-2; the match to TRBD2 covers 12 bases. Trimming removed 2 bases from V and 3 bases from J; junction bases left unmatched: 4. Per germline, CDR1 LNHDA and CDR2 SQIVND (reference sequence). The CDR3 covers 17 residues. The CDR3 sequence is CASSIRRLAGDTGELFS. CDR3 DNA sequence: TGTGCCAGTAGTATACGGAGACTAGCGGGAGACACCGGGGAGCTGTTTTCT.

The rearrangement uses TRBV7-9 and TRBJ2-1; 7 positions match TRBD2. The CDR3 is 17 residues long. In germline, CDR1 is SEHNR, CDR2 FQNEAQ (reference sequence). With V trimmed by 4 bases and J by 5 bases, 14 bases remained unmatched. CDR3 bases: TGTGCCAGCAGCTCGCGGAGGGTGGCGGGGGAGGACAATGAGCAGTTCTTC. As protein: CASSSRRVAGEDNEQFF.

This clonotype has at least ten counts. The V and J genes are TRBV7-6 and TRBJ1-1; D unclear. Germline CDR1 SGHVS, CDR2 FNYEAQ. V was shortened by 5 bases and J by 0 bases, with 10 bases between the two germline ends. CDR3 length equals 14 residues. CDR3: CASSPDGVNTEAFF. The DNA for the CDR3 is TGTGCCAGCAGCCCGGACGGCGTGAACACTGAAGCTTTCTTT.

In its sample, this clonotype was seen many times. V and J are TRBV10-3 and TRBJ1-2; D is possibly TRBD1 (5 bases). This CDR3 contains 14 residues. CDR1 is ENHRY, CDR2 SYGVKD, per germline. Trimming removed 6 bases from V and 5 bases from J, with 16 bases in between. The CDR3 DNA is TGTGCCATCAGGACCGGGACGACTGAATATGGCTACACCTTC. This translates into CAIRTGTTEYGYTF.

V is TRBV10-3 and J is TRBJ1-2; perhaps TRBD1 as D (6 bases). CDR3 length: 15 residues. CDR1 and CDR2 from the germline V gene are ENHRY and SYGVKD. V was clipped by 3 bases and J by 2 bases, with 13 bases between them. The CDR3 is CAISEGQGKNYGYTF. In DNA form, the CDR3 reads TGTGCCATCAGTGAAGGGCAGGGGAAGAACTATGGCTACACCTTC.

The DNA of the CDR3 is TGTGCCAGCAGTTTTGACAGGTTGGAGACCCAGTACTTC. Its protein product is CASSFDRLETQYF. The chain employs TRBV12-3 or TRBV12-4 and TRBJ2-5, with D perhaps matching TRBD1 (6 bases). Trimming pared 3 bases from V and 5 bases from J, leaving 10 bases between. The CDR3 contains 13 residues.

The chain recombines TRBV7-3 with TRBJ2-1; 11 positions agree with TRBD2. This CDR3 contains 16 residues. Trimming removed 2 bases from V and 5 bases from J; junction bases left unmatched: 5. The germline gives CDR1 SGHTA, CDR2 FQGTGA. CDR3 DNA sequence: TGTGCCAGCAGCTTATTAGCGGGAGGGAACCACAATGAGCAGTTCTTC. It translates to CASSLLAGGNHNEQFF.

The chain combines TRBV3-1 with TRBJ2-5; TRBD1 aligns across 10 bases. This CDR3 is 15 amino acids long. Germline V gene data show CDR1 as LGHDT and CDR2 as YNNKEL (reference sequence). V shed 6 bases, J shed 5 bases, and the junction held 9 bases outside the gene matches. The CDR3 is CASRLRQGAGETQYF. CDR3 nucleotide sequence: TGTGCCAGCAGACTCCGACAGGGGGCCGGGGAGACCCAGTACTTC.

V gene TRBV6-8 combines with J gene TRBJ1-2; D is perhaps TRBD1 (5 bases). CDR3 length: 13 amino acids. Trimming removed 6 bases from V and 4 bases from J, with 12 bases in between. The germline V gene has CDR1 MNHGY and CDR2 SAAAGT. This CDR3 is CASRDRGAYGYTF. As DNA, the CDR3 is TGTGCCAGCAGAGACCGCGGGGCCTATGGCTACACCTTC.

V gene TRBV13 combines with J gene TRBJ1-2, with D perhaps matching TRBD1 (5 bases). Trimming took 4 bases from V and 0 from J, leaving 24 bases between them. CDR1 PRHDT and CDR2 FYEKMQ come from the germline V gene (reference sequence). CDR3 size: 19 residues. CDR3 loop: CASSCNSGTHCPPNYGYTF. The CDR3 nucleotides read TGTGCCAGCAGCTGCAACTCCGGGACCCATTGTCCCCCTAACTATGGCTACACCTTC. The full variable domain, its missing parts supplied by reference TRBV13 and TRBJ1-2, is AAGVIQSPRHLIKEKRETATLKCYPIPRHDTVYWYQQGPGQDPQFLISFYEKMQSDKGSIPDRFSAQQFSDYHSELNMSSLELGDSALYFCASSCNSGTHCPPNYGYTFGSGTRLTVV.